The 32 T cell receptor beta chains below were found in one sample sequenced in a study of T cells in Graves' hyperthyroidism and ophthalmopathy. There were TCR beta CDR3 regions amplified from RNA transcripts. The HTBI primer set was used in a first-round RT-PCR of the TCR CDR3. In TCRdb, the multiplex PCR reads were re-called with MiXCR into one record per CDR3 protein. The sample lists around 480,000 distinct CDR3 sequences, around an eighth occurring once. The sequenced sample was blood. The receptors stem from a young woman with Graves' hyperthyroidism.

This clonotype has only a few counts. The chain carries TRBV4-2 and TRBJ1-2, with 7 bases identical to TRBD1. J gave up 4 bases and V 3 bases, and 14 bases lay outside the gene matches. Germline V lookup: CDR1 LGHNA, CDR2 YNFKEQ. This CDR3 has 17 residues. The CDR3 bases are TGTGCCAGCAGCCAGAGGGGACAGATTGGCCAAGGCTATGGCTACACCTTC. It specifies CASSQRGQIGQGYGYTF.

This rearrangement joins TRBV6-1 to TRBJ1-2; the D is unclear. The ends were cut back, 5 bases at V and 0 bases at J, with 13 bases in the middle. CDR1 is MNHNS, CDR2 SASEGT, per germline. The CDR3 consists of 15 residues. The CDR3 loop reads CASSSGRPPNYGYTF. The CDR3 DNA reads TGTGCCAGCAGTTCAGGCAGGCCCCCTAACTATGGCTACACCTTC.

At least ten counts were recorded for this clonotype. The CDR3 DNA reads as TGTGCCAGCAGCAACACGGTGGGCAACGAGCAGTACTTC. Protein: CASSNTVGNEQYF. This chain joins TRBV12-3 or TRBV12-4 and TRBJ2-7, with D hard to call. This CDR3 is built from 13 residues. V shed 6 bases and J shed 5 bases, with 14 bases lying between them.

The J gene is TRBJ1-2, the V gene TRBV20-1, with D hard to call. Trimming left V 0 bases short and J 0 bases short, with 2 bases between. The CDR3 totals 12 residues. Germline V lookup: CDR1 DFQATT, CDR2 SNEGSKA (reference sequence). The CDR3 protein is CSARESNYGYTF. CDR3 sequence (DNA): TGCAGTGCTAGAGAATCTAACTATGGCTACACCTTC.

This clonotype came up a few times. In DNA, the CDR3 is TGTGCCAGCAGCCTGCGGCTAGCGGGAGGGTTAAATGAGCAGTTCTTC. It is translated as CASSLRLAGGLNEQFF. The V call is TRBV3-1, the J call TRBJ2-1, with 12 bases identical to TRBD2. The J segment lost 7 bases and the V segment lost 4 bases, leaving 8 bases of the junction unmatched. Germline-derived CDR1 and CDR2 are LGHDT and YNNKEL (reference sequence). The CDR3 has 16 residues.

In the case of this clonotype: This may stem from a read error, because a much larger clone lies one nucleotide away. The gene calls are TRBV4-1 and TRBJ2-3; 10 bases match TRBD2. The trim removed 7 bases at V and 5 bases at J, leaving 12 bases unmatched. The germline V gene has CDR1 MGHRA and CDR2 YSYEKL. CDR3 length equals 16 residues. The CDR3 coding sequence is TGCGCCAGCACATCAACACTAGCGGGAAGTGGAGATACGCAGTATTTT. The encoded protein is CASTSTLAGSGDTQYF.

This clonotype was seen ten or more times. V usage is TRBV5-1 and J usage is TRBJ2-1; tentative D call: TRBD1 (5 bases). Trimming took 0 bases from V and 4 from J, leaving 11 bases between them. The CDR3 extends over 15 amino acids. Germline CDR1 reads SGHRS; CDR2 reads YFSETQ. As DNA, the CDR3 is TGCGCCAGCAGCTTGGAGGTCGACAGTTACAATGAGCAGTTCTTC. Its translation: CASSLEVDSYNEQFF.

This clonotype was seen at least ten times. The J gene is TRBJ2-3, the V gene TRBV11-3; D is uncertain. The germline V gene has CDR1 SGHNT and CDR2 YENEEA. The CDR3 runs to 14 residues. V lost 0 bases and J lost 1, with 5 bases in between. CDR3 in amino acids: CASSLDLGTDTQYF. CDR3 bases: TGTGCCAGCAGCTTAGATCTCGGCACAGATACGCAGTATTTT.

The sample holds a few counts of this clonotype. At one end, the junction sequence differs from germline, possibly due to a read error. V is TRBV27 and J is TRBJ2-1; 12 nucleotides match TRBD2. Germline-derived CDR1 and CDR2 are MNHEY and SMNVEV (reference sequence). The CDR3 extends over 15 amino acids. DNA of the CDR3: TGTGCCAGCAGGACTAGCGGGAGCGTTCACAATGAGCTGTTCTTC. Translation gives CASRTSGSVHNELFF.

This clonotype was detected ten times or more. This chain connects TRBV29-1 to TRBJ2-5; the D gene is possibly TRBD1 (5 bases). The germline V gene encodes CDR1 SQVTM and CDR2 ANQGSEA. The V end was cut by 3 bases, the J end by 5 bases, with 10 bases between. This CDR3 contains 12 residues. The chain's CDR3 is CSVDWGRETQYF. DNA of the CDR3: TGCAGCGTTGACTGGGGCCGGGAGACCCAGTACTTC.

This clonotype was detected ten times or more. The V call is TRBV2, the J call TRBJ2-7, with 7 bases fitting TRBD1. The CDR3 has 15 residues. The V segment lost 4 bases and the J segment 0 bases; nucleotides outside the gene matches: 6. CDR1 is SNHLY and CDR2 is FYNNEI in the germline V gene. CDR3 region: CASSAPGGSSYEQYF. In DNA form, the CDR3 reads TGTGCCAGCAGTGCTCCAGGGGGTTCCTCCTACGAGCAGTACTTC. The complete variable domain, with remaining parts taken from reference TRBV2 and TRBJ2-7, reads EPEVTQTPSHQVTQMGQEVILRCVPISNHLYFYWYRQILGQKVEFLVSFYNNEISEKSEIFDDQFSVERPDGSNFTLKIRSTKLEDSAMYFCASSAPGGSSYEQYFGPGTRLTVT.

The chain employs TRBV7-2 and TRBJ2-6; 9 bases map to TRBD1. Germline V gives CDR1 SGHTA, CDR2 FQGNSA. Unmatched junction bases numbered 13, after V lost 10 bases and J lost 0 bases. The CDR3 has 18 residues. CDR3 amino acids: CATTGRTGEGSGANVLTF. Written as DNA, the CDR3 is TGTGCCACCACAGGGAGGACAGGGGAGGGCTCTGGGGCCAACGTCCTGACTTTC.

This clonotype was found many times. The V and J genes are TRBV5-6 and TRBJ1-4; D is unresolved. CDR3 length: 14 residues. Germline V gene data show CDR1 as SGHDT and CDR2 as YYEEEE. Trimming took off 1 base at V and 8 bases at J, with 12 bases between the two ends. The CDR3, as DNA: TGTGCCAGCAGCTTGAGGTCGGGCGCGGAAAAACTGTTTTTT. Amino acid sequence: CASSLRSGAEKLFF.

This clonotype was detected many times. This chain joins TRBV20-1 and TRBJ2-5, with 9 bases identical to TRBD2. The CDR3 contains 14 residues. J was trimmed by 5 bases and V by 2 bases; bases with no gene match: 6. From germline, CDR1 is DFQATT and CDR2 SNEGSKA (reference sequence). The CDR3 here is CSARPGLAIETQYF. CDR3 in DNA: TGCAGTGCTAGACCGGGACTAGCAATCGAGACCCAGTACTTC.

This clonotype was observed at least ten times. The rearrangement links TRBV11-2 to TRBJ2-3, with D unresolved. Germline loops: CDR1 SGHAT, CDR2 FQNNGV. The CDR3 sequence is 13 residues long. Trimming shortened V by 5 bases and J by 4 bases, and 10 bases separated the two germline ends. The CDR3 region has the DNA TGTGCCAGCAGCCAAACCGGCTCAGATACGCAGTATTTT. Protein product: CASSQTGSDTQYF.

The table lists this clonotype with many counts. The chain is built from TRBV11-3 and TRBJ2-3; the D is unclear. CDR1 and CDR2 (germline): SGHNT, YENEEA. V was clipped by 0 bases and J by 11 bases, with 9 bases between them. There are 12 residues in the CDR3. The chain's CDR3 is CASSLDEILQYF. CDR3 nucleotides: TGTGCCAGCAGCTTAGACGAGATACTGCAGTATTTT.

This clonotype appeared many times. CDR3 DNA sequence: TGTGCCAGCAGGGGACAGAACACTGAAGCTTTCTTT. It encodes CASRGQNTEAFF. This chain connects TRBV2 to TRBJ1-1; D might be TRBD1 (6 bases). Trimming removed 6 bases from V and 1 base from J, with 6 bases in between. This CDR3 spans 12 amino acids. From germline, CDR1 is SNHLY and CDR2 FYNNEI.

This chain uses TRBV6-2 or TRBV6-3 with TRBJ1-4; no clear D gene. The CDR3 extends over 15 amino acids. Germline V gives CDR1 MNHEY, CDR2 SVGEGT. The V and J ends lost 6 bases and 3 bases respectively, with 14 bases between them. In DNA, the CDR3 is TGTGCCAGCAGAAAACAGAGGGTTGCTAATGAAAAACTGTTTTTT. This gives the protein CASRKQRVANEKLFF.

This clonotype was seen ten or more times. The V gene is TRBV11-2, the J gene TRBJ1-2; TRBD1 agrees at 8 bases. CDR3 length: 17 residues. V was clipped by 5 bases and J by 2 bases; unmatched bases: 13. Germline V lookup: CDR1 SGHAT, CDR2 FQNNGV. The chain's CDR3 is CASSHRATGVLNYGYTF. The CDR3 DNA sequence: TGTGCCAGCAGCCACCGTGCGACAGGGGTCTTGAACTATGGCTACACCTTC.

This clonotype came up many times. The chain carries TRBV3-1 and TRBJ1-1, with D uncertain. The CDR3 covers 12 residues. V lost 2 bases to trimming and J lost 7 bases, with 8 bases between them. Germline CDR1 reads LGHDT; CDR2 reads YNNKEL (reference sequence). CDR3 loop: CASSQPGGEAFF. CDR3 in DNA: TGTGCCAGCAGCCAACCGGGAGGTGAAGCTTTCTTT.

In this sample, this clonotype turned up a few times. The rearrangement links TRBV19 to TRBJ2-1; TRBD2 aligns across 10 bases. Germline CDR1 LNHDA, CDR2 SQIVND (reference sequence). J gave up 5 bases and V 5 bases, and 9 bases lay outside the gene matches. The CDR3 has 16 residues. The CDR3 nucleotides are TGTGCCAGTAGTTCCGGACTAGCGGATGGTCACAATGAGCAGTTCTTC. This codes for CASSSGLADGHNEQFF.

This clonotype was seen many times. The J gene is TRBJ1-4, the V gene TRBV7-9, with D hard to call. Trimming pared 5 bases from V and 0 bases from J, leaving 22 bases between. The CDR3 spans 19 residues. Germline V gives CDR1 SEHNR, CDR2 FQNEAQ (reference sequence). CDR3 nucleotide sequence: TGTGCCAGCAGCCCGCCGGGAGGGTCCCCACTTGCAACTAATGAAAAACTGTTTTTT. It specifies CASSPPGGSPLATNEKLFF.

The chain couples TRBV4-2 to TRBJ2-3; TRBD1 is a possible D gene (5 bases). Germline CDR1 reads LGHNA; CDR2 reads YNFKEQ. The CDR3 totals 12 residues. V was cut by 5 bases and J by 8 bases, with 11 bases left in between. CDR3 residues: CASSGSRGTQYF. Here the CDR3 DNA reads TGTGCCAGCAGCGGTAGTAGGGGTACGCAGTATTTT.

A remark on this clonotype: A far bigger clonotype differs at one base, so this is likely a read error. The V and J genes are TRBV11-2 and TRBJ2-3; TRBD2 aligns across 13 bases. V gave up 7 bases and J gave up 6 bases; unmatched junction bases: 7. Germline V gene data show CDR1 as SGHAT and CDR2 as FQNNGV. The CDR3 spans 15 residues. The CDR3 reads CASNLGTSGTDTQYF. CDR3 sequence (DNA): TGTGCCAGCAACTTGGGGACTAGCGGGACGGATACGCAGTATTTT.

In its sample, this clonotype was seen a few times. The chain is built from TRBV20-1 and TRBJ2-2; 14 bases align to TRBD2. CDR1 DFQATT and CDR2 SNEGSKA come from the germline V gene (reference sequence). The CDR3 consists of 15 residues. J lost 5 bases, V lost 6 bases, and 5 bases had no gene match. Here the CDR3 DNA reads TGCAGTGCGGGGACTAGCGGGAGTAGAACCGGGGAGCTGTTTTTT. Protein product: CSAGTSGSRTGELFF.

This chain uses TRBV28 with TRBJ2-2; TRBD2 matches 8 bases. This CDR3 comprises 15 residues. CDR1 MDHEN and CDR2 SYDVKM come from the germline V gene. V dropped 5 bases and J dropped 7; count of bases not matched to a gene: 9. DNA for the CDR3: TGTGCCAGCAGTGGAGCGGGAGAAGGGCACGGGGAGCTGTTTTTT. Protein sequence: CASSGAGEGHGELFF.

This clonotype came up a few times. The chain couples TRBV9 to TRBJ1-2; unclear D gene. CDR3 size: 13 residues. V lost 0 bases, J lost 4 bases, and 7 bases lay in between. Germline values: CDR1 SGDLS, CDR2 YYNGEE. The CDR3 loop reads CASSVGVSYGYTF. The CDR3 nucleotides read TGTGCCAGCAGCGTAGGGGTTTCCTATGGCTACACCTTC.

This clonotype has at least ten counts. The CDR3 DNA reads as TGTGCCAGCAGTTTATCGCGGAGGGATACGCAGTATTTT. Amino acids: CASSLSRRDTQYF. The J gene is TRBJ2-3, the V gene TRBV12-3 or TRBV12-4; tentative D call: TRBD2 (5 bases). The CDR3 spans 13 residues. V was shortened by 2 bases and J by 6 bases, with 9 bases between the two germline ends.

This chain joins TRBV7-6 and TRBJ2-7, with D perhaps matching TRBD2 (5 bases). The CDR3 contains 14 residues. The ends were cut back, 3 bases at V and 2 bases at J, with 11 bases in the middle. CDR1 and CDR2 from the germline V gene are SGHVS and FNYEAQ. CDR3 amino acids: CASSFLGATYEQYF. The CDR3 DNA reads TGTGCCAGCAGCTTTTTGGGAGCCACCTACGAGCAGTACTTC.

This clonotype was seen many times. The chain links TRBV2 to TRBJ2-5, with TRBD1 identical over 9 bases. The CDR3 extends over 17 amino acids. Germline assignment: CDR1 SNHLY and CDR2 FYNNEI. V dropped 3 bases and J dropped 4; count of bases not matched to a gene: 12. CDR3 loop: CASSDAIQGAGSETQYF. The CDR3 DNA sequence: TGTGCCAGCAGTGACGCAATACAGGGGGCAGGTTCAGAGACCCAGTACTTC.

This clonotype occurred many times. The chain has TRBV27 and TRBJ2-7; maybe TRBD2 (7 bases). Germline V CDR1 and CDR2: MNHEY, SMNVEV (reference sequence). Trimming stripped 9 bases from V and 3 bases from J, with 15 bases between. This CDR3 contains 13 residues. The CDR3 protein is CASPQGGGYEQYV. The CDR3 DNA reads as TGTGCCAGTCCACAGGGAGGGGGCTACGAGCAGTACGTC.

This clonotype was recorded at least ten times. This chain uses TRBV6-1 with TRBJ2-7, with 9 nucleotides matching TRBD2. The CDR3 totals 18 residues. V was pared by 4 bases and J by 7 bases, with 20 bases of the junction left unmatched. The germline CDR1 and CDR2 sequences are MNHNS and SASEGT. The CDR3: CASSGGGLAPHLGWEQYF. CDR3 in DNA: TGTGCCAGCAGTGGCGGGGGACTAGCCCCTCATCTCGGATGGGAGCAGTACTTC.